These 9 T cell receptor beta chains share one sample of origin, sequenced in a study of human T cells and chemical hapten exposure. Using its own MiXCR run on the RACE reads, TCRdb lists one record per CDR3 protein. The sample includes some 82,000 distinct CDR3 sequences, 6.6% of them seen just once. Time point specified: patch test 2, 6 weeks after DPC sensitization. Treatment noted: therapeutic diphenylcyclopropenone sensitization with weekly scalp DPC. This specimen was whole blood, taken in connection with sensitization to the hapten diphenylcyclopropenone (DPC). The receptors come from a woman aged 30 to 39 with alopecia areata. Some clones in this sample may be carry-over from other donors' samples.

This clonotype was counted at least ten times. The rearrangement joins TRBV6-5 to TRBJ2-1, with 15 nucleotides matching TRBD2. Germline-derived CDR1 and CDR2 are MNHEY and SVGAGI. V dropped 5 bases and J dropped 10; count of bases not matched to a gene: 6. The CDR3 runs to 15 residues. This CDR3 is CASSRTSGGAREQFF. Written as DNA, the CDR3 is TGTGCCAGCAGTCGGACTAGCGGGGGGGCCCGGGAGCAGTTCTTC.

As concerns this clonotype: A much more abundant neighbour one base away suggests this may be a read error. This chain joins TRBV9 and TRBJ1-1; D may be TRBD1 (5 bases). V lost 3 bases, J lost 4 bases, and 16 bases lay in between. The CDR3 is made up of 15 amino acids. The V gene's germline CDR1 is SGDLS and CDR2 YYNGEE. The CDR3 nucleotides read TGTGCCAGCAGCGCTTTTTTGATAGGGGCCACTGAAGCTTTCTTT. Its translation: CASSAFLIGATEAFF. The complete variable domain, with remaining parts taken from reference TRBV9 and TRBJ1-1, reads DSGVTQTPKHLITATGQRVTLRCSPRSGDLSVYWYQQSLDQGLQFLIQYYNGEERAKGNILERFSAQQFPDLHSELNLSSLELGDSALYFCASSAFLIGATEAFFGQGTRLTVV.

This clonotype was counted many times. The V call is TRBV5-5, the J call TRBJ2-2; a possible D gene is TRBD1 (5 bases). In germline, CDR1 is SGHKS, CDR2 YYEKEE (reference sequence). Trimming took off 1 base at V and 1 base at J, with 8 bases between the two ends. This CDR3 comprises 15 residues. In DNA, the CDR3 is TGTGCCAGCAGCTTGTACGGACAGAACACCGGGGAGCTGTTTTTT. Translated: CASSLYGQNTGELFF.

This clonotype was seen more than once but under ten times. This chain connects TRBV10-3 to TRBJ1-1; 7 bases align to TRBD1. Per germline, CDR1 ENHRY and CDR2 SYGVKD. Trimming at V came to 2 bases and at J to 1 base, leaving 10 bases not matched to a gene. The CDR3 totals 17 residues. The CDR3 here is CAISENRGDSPNTEAFF. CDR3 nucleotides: TGTGCCATCAGTGAGAATCGCGGGGACAGTCCGAACACTGAAGCTTTCTTT.

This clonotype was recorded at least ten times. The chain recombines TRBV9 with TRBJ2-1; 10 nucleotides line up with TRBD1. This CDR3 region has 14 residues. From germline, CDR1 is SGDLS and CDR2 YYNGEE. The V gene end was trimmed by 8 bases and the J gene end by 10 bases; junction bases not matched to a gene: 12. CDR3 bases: TGTGCCAGTAATTCCGGGACAGGGGCCAAGGAGCAGTTCTTC. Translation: CASNSGTGAKEQFF.

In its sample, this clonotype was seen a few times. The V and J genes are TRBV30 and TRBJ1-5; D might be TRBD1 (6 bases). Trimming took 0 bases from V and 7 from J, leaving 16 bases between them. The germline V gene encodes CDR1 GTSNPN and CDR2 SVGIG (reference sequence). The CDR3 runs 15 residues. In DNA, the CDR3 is TGTGCCTGGAGTGTACACTCAGGGGTGCGGCAGCCCCAGCATTTT. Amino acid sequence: CAWSVHSGVRQPQHF.

CDR3 bases: TGTGCCAGCAGCCCTGGGAATCGGGACTACACCCAAGAGACCCAGTACTTC. It yields the protein CASSPGNRDYTQETQYF. The chain joins TRBV7-8 to TRBJ2-5; 7 bases fit TRBD2. Germline-derived CDR1 and CDR2 are SGHVS and FQNEAQ. The trim removed 5 bases at V and 1 base at J, leaving 13 bases unmatched. CDR3 length: 17 residues.

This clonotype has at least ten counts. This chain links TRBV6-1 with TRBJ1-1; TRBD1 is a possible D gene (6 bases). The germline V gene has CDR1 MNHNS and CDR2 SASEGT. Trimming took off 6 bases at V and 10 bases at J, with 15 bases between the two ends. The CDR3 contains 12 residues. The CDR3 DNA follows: TGTGCCAGCAGCCCAGGGGCTTTGAGAGCTTTCTTT. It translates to CASSPGALRAFF.

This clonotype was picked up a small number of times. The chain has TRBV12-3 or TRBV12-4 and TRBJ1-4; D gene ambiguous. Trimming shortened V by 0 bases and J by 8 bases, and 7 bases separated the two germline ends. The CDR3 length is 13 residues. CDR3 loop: CASSLAQMEKLFF. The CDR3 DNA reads TGTGCCAGCAGTTTAGCCCAGATGGAAAAACTGTTTTTT.